The next 27 T cell receptor beta chains were all read from a single sample in a study of identical twins. MiXCR, applied by TCRdb to the 5' RACE reads, yields one record per CDR3 protein. The sample carries 400,000 to 500,000 distinct CDR3 sequences, approximately 17% recorded once. Input material: naive T cells sorted from blood. The receptors originated from a man in his forties or fifties in good health.

This clonotype was counted ten times or more. The chain joins TRBV18 to TRBJ2-5, with TRBD2 matching over 9 bases. Germline-derived CDR1 and CDR2 are KGHSH and LQKENI. V dropped 0 bases and J dropped 0; count of bases not matched to a gene: 2. The CDR3 consists of 16 residues. CDR3 region: CASSPPGLAYQETQYF. The CDR3 DNA is TGTGCCAGCTCACCACCGGGACTAGCCTACCAAGAGACCCAGTACTTC.

The CDR3 loop is CASRRRTSGGTGELFF. The CDR3, as DNA: TGTGCCAGCAGACGAAGGACTAGCGGGGGCACCGGGGAGCTGTTTTTT. The chain is built from TRBV7-9 and TRBJ2-2, with 13 bases aligning to TRBD2. The V gene's germline CDR1 is SEHNR and CDR2 FQNEAQ (reference sequence). V shed 6 bases, J shed 4 bases, and the junction held 5 bases outside the gene matches. This CDR3 spans 16 amino acids.

The chain couples TRBV2 to TRBJ2-5; D is uncertain. This CDR3 is built from 16 residues. CDR1 SNHLY and CDR2 FYNNEI come from the germline V gene. V was cut by 1 base and J by 2 bases, with 14 bases left in between. The CDR3 nucleotides read TGTGCCAGCAGTGAAGGTTTCCGGGCGAGGCAAGAGACCCAGTACTTC. It specifies CASSEGFRARQETQYF.

This clonotype showed up many times. The chain is built from TRBV6-2 or TRBV6-3 and TRBJ2-1; TRBD2 matches 14 bases. V was clipped by 4 bases and J by 8 bases; unmatched bases: 16. Germline V gene data show CDR1 as MNHEY and CDR2 as SVGEGT. This CDR3 region has 19 residues. The CDR3 here is CASSWGLAGAMGGPYEQFF. The CDR3 nucleotides are TGTGCCAGCAGTTGGGGACTAGCGGGAGCCATGGGTGGTCCATATGAGCAGTTCTTC.

V gene TRBV5-1 combines with J gene TRBJ2-1, with TRBD2 matching 9 bases. Germline CDR1 reads SGHRS; CDR2 reads YFSETQ. This CDR3 is built from 15 residues. The trim removed 6 bases at V and 3 bases at J, leaving 7 bases unmatched. In nucleotides, the CDR3 is TGCGCCAGCAACCTCGGGACTAGCAACTACAATGAGCAGTTCTTC. Its translation: CASNLGTSNYNEQFF. Full variable domain (remainder filled in from reference TRBV5-1 and TRBJ2-1): KAGVTQTPRYLIKTRGQQVTLSCSPISGHRSVSWYQQTPGQGLQFLFEYFSETQRNKGNFPGRFSGRQFSNSRSEMNVSTLELGDSALYLCASNLGTSNYNEQFFGPGTRLTVL.

This clonotype was recorded many times. The chain joins TRBV7-2 to TRBJ1-2; TRBD1 aligns across 8 bases. Germline V gene lookup returns CDR1 SGHTA and CDR2 FQGNSA. The CDR3 consists of 15 residues. The V and J ends lost 5 bases and 4 bases, in that order; junction bases with no gene match: 9. DNA for the CDR3: TGTGCCAGCAGCCAAGGACAGGGCCCCAGCTATGGCTACACCTTC. It is translated as CASSQGQGPSYGYTF.

V usage is TRBV7-9 and J usage is TRBJ2-1; TRBD2 matches 7 bases. Germline V gene sequence: CDR1 SEHNR, CDR2 FQNEAQ (reference sequence). The CDR3 has 14 amino acids. The V and J ends lost 4 bases and 7 bases, in that order; junction bases with no gene match: 7. CDR3 DNA sequence: TGTGCCAGCAGCTCACCGACTAGCTCGAATGAGCAGTTCTTC. Protein product: CASSSPTSSNEQFF.

This clonotype occurred a few times. This chain joins TRBV6-1 and TRBJ2-1, with 8 bases identical to TRBD2. Unmatched junction bases numbered 8, after V lost 7 bases and J lost 9 bases. The CDR3 extends over 13 amino acids. Germline lookup yields CDR1 MNHNS and CDR2 SASEGT. The CDR3 DNA reads TGTGCCAGCACCGAAGCGGGGGCGCGTGAGCAGTTCTTC. As protein: CASTEAGAREQFF.

This clonotype was seen a few times. J is TRBJ2-5 and V is TRBV6-1; D is unclear. Trimming cost V 6 bases and J 5 bases, with 13 bases left between them. This CDR3 region has 13 residues. Germline CDR1 MNHNS, CDR2 SASEGT. DNA for the CDR3: TGTGCCAGCAGCCGAGGTCGGTGGGAGACCCAGTACTTC. Translated, it gives CASSRGRWETQYF.

This chain uses TRBV12-3 or TRBV12-4 with TRBJ2-3, with 14 bases fitting TRBD2. Trimming removed 5 bases from V and 4 bases from J; junction bases left unmatched: 8. This CDR3 has 17 amino acids. The CDR3 here is CASSPGLAGVLADTQYF. The DNA for the CDR3 is TGTGCCAGCAGTCCGGGACTAGCGGGAGTTCTGGCAGATACGCAGTATTTT.

The chain has TRBV12-3 or TRBV12-4 and TRBJ2-3; 7 bases align to TRBD1. The ends lost 6 bases at V and 0 bases at J; junction bases unmatched: 12. CDR3 size: 17 residues. The CDR3 loop reads CASSSRDRDPSTDTQYF. CDR3 in DNA: TGTGCCAGCAGCTCCCGGGACAGAGACCCTAGCACAGATACGCAGTATTTT.

The chain links TRBV4-3 to TRBJ1-4, with TRBD1 identical over 8 bases. V trimming: 0 bases; J trimming: 3 bases; junction bases outside the gene matches: 6. This CDR3 contains 17 residues. Germline V CDR1 and CDR2: LGHNA, YSLEER. The CDR3 protein is CASSQESGTGANEKLFF. In DNA form, the CDR3 reads TGCGCCAGCAGCCAAGAGTCTGGGACAGGCGCTAATGAAAAACTGTTTTTT.

This clonotype occurred a few times. The gene calls are TRBV15 and TRBJ2-5, with D unclear. This CDR3 spans 16 amino acids. Trimming removed 0 bases at V and 6 bases at J, with 17 bases between. CDR1 is LNHNV, CDR2 YYDKDF, per germline (reference sequence). DNA of the CDR3: TGTGCCACCAGCAGAGATGAAGGGCTAGGGTTGCAGACCCAGTACTTC. Residues: CATSRDEGLGLQTQYF.

V gene TRBV6-1 combines with J gene TRBJ2-1, with a weak D call TRBD1 (6 bases). CDR3 length equals 15 residues. Trimming shortened V by 6 bases and J by 0 bases, and 12 bases separated the two germline ends. The germline V gene encodes CDR1 MNHNS and CDR2 SASEGT. The CDR3 loop is CASRLGHSSYNEQFF. In DNA, the CDR3 is TGTGCCAGCAGACTGGGACATAGCTCCTACAATGAGCAGTTCTTC.

This clonotype was detected a few times. The genes are TRBV28 and TRBJ2-3; tentatively, D is TRBD2 (5 bases). Deletions cut 5 bases from V and 1 base from J, with 13 bases between. Germline V lookup: CDR1 MDHEN, CDR2 SYDVKM. This CDR3 is 15 amino acids long. In DNA, the CDR3 is TGTGCCAGCAGTCCTGGCGGTAGCGGCACAGATACGCAGTATTTT. Amino acids: CASSPGGSGTDTQYF.

V is TRBV6-2 or TRBV6-3 and J is TRBJ2-1; D perhaps matches TRBD1 (6 bases). The CDR3 totals 14 residues. The V end was cut by 4 bases, the J end by 2 bases, with 9 bases between. From germline, CDR1 is MNHEY and CDR2 SVGEGT. CDR3 nucleotides: TGTGCCAGCAGTTGGACAGCTACCTACAATGAGCAGTTCTTC. Translated, it gives CASSWTATYNEQFF.

This clonotype was seen many times. The chain links TRBV5-1 to TRBJ2-5; no clear D gene. This CDR3 contains 15 residues. Trimming removed 4 bases at V and 1 base at J, with 14 bases between. Germline CDR1 reads SGHRS; CDR2 reads YFSETQ. The CDR3 bases are TGCGCCAGCAGCGTACTTTCCGTACCCCAAGAGACCCAGTACTTC. Its protein product is CASSVLSVPQETQYF.

The chain joins TRBV11-2 to TRBJ2-1, with TRBD2 matching 11 bases. Unmatched junction bases numbered 4, after V lost 4 bases and J lost 2 bases. The germline V gene has CDR1 SGHAT and CDR2 FQNNGV. The CDR3 is 16 residues long. This CDR3 reads CASSSRLAGPYNEQFF. The CDR3 nucleotides read TGTGCCAGCAGCTCGAGACTAGCGGGACCCTACAATGAGCAGTTCTTC.

This clonotype was counted ten times or more. J is TRBJ2-1 and V is TRBV7-9, with no clear D. Germline loops: CDR1 SEHNR, CDR2 FQNEAQ (reference sequence). V was clipped by 4 bases and J by 3 bases, with 4 bases between them. This CDR3 is 12 amino acids long. This chain's CDR3 is CASSSYYNEQFF. The DNA for the CDR3 is TGTGCCAGCAGCTCCTACTACAATGAGCAGTTCTTC.

The chain employs TRBV21-1 and TRBJ2-3; TRBD1 is the table's D call, not checked against the DNA. TRBV21-1 is a documented pseudogene. The CDR3 is made up of 14 amino acids. The CDR3 protein is CASSRGQDTDTQYF. The CDR3 DNA reads TGTGCCAGCAGCAGGGGACAGGACACAGATACGCAGTATTTT.

This clonotype was observed many times. The V gene is TRBV13, the J gene TRBJ1-1; no clear D. The length of the CDR3 is 11 residues. Germline V lookup: CDR1 PRHDT, CDR2 FYEKMQ (reference sequence). Between the trimmed V and J ends, which lost 3 bases and 7 bases, there was a span of 6 bases. The chain's CDR3 is CASSLGSEAFF. CDR3 bases: TGTGCCAGCAGCTTGGGCAGTGAAGCTTTCTTT.

This clonotype was picked up many times. This chain connects TRBV4-2 to TRBJ2-1; D possibly corresponds to TRBD2 (5 bases). Trimming cost V 5 bases and J 0 bases, with 11 bases left between them. From germline, CDR1 is LGHNA and CDR2 YNFKEQ. The CDR3 consists of 15 residues. The CDR3 protein is CASSAMGSSYNEQFF. Here the CDR3 DNA reads TGTGCCAGCAGCGCAATGGGGAGCTCCTACAATGAGCAGTTCTTC.

This clonotype appeared many times. The genes are TRBV19 and TRBJ2-3; TRBD1 agrees at 8 bases. Per the germline V gene, CDR1 is LNHDA and CDR2 is SQIVND (reference sequence). This CDR3 is built from 13 residues. V shed 4 bases, J shed 7 bases, and the junction held 4 bases outside the gene matches. CDR3 sequence (DNA): TGTGCCAGTAGTAAGGGACAGGACTATACGCAGTATTTT. It is translated as CASSKGQDYTQYF.

This clonotype was counted between two and nine times. The chain links TRBV20-1 to TRBJ1-6; a weak D match, TRBD1 (5 bases). V was trimmed by 1 base and J by 9 bases, leaving 19 bases between them. The V gene's germline CDR1 is DFQATT and CDR2 SNEGSKA (reference sequence). CDR3 length: 16 residues. The CDR3 spells CSARVTGERSVSPLHF. The CDR3, as DNA: TGCAGTGCTAGAGTCACAGGAGAAAGGTCCGTTTCACCCCTCCACTTT.

The chain carries TRBV5-1 and TRBJ2-1; TRBD1 aligns across 7 bases. The CDR3 extends over 17 amino acids. V lost 4 bases to trimming and J lost 2 bases; unmatched junction nucleotides: 12. The germline gives CDR1 SGHRS, CDR2 YFSETQ. The DNA of the CDR3 is TGCGCCAGCAGCCTATACTCCCGGGACAGAACCTACAATGAGCAGTTCTTC. Translating gives CASSLYSRDRTYNEQFF. Together with reference TRBV5-1 and TRBJ2-1, the CDR3 gives the full variable domain: KAGVTQTPRYLIKTRGQQVTLSCSPISGHRSVSWYQQTPGQGLQFLFEYFSETQRNKGNFPGRFSGRQFSNSRSEMNVSTLELGDSALYLCASSLYSRDRTYNEQFFGPGTRLTVL.

At least ten counts were recorded for this clonotype. V gene TRBV11-2 combines with J gene TRBJ2-2, with a tentative D call TRBD2 (6 bases). The length of the CDR3 is 16 residues. The ends were cut back, 4 bases at V and 6 bases at J, with 18 bases in the middle. In germline, CDR1 is SGHAT, CDR2 FQNNGV. CDR3 bases: TGTGCCAGCAGCTCATCCTTGGGGAGGATAGCCGGGGAGCTGTTTTTT. Its protein is CASSSSLGRIAGELFF.

The sample holds a few counts of this clonotype. This chain links TRBV20-1 with TRBJ1-6; TRBD1 is a possible D gene (5 bases). V was clipped by 0 bases and J by 8 bases, with 17 bases between them. The germline CDR1 and CDR2 sequences are DFQATT and SNEGSKA (reference sequence). The CDR3 has 16 residues. The CDR3, as DNA: TGCAGTGCTAGAGATAGGAGGGCAGGGTCGTATTCACCCCTCCACTTT. Translating gives CSARDRRAGSYSPLHF.